This is a list of T cell receptor beta chains from one sample in a study of immune evolution from preneoplasia to lung adenocarcinoma. TCRdb's copy holds only in-frame clones and misses some; the assay was immunoSEQ multiplex PCR. The repertoire includes 14,000 or so clones, 65% to 90% of them detected once, and approximately 2.9% sits in the top ten. The sequenced material came from FFPE lung adenocarcinoma in situ tissue. The origin of the receptors is a donor at least 70 years old with lung adenocarcinoma. Each CDR3 is given with its conserved first and last residue. The D gene is left open where the match is weak. Size tells how often a clone was seen (once, few, many) or the class of an expanded clone, and some rows leave it out.

j_call | v_call | clone_size | d_call | cdr3_nt | cdr3_aa
TRBJ1-5 | TRBV19 | - | TRBD1 | TGTGCCAGTAGGCAGGACAGGATCAATCAGCCCCAGCATTTT | CASRQDRINQPQHF
TRBJ1-4 | TRBV5-6 | - | TRBD1 | TGTGCCAGCAGCGCGCCAGGGGGCAGGGAAAAACTGTTTTTT | CASSAPGGREKLFF
TRBJ2-3 | TRBV7-9 | - | TRBD1 | TGTGCCAGCAGCTCTGCAGGGGGCGCAGATACGCAGTATTTT | CASSSAGGADTQYF
TRBJ1-2 | TRBV5-1 | - | TRBD1 | TGCGCCAGCAAGGCGAGGGGGCCGGGGGGCTACACCTTC | CASKARGPGGYTF
TRBJ1-3 | TRBV2 | - | - | TGTGCCAGCTTTACGGACTCTGGAAACACCATATATTTT | CASFTDSGNTIYF
TRBJ1-1 | TRBV6-5 | - | - | TGTGCCAGCAGTTACTCGGATTGGGGCGACACTGAAGCTTTCTTT | CASSYSDWGDTEAFF
TRBJ2-2 | TRBV4-2 | - | TRBD2 | TGTGCCAGCAGCCGCGGACTAGCGGGAGCTACCACCACCGGGGAGCTGTTTTTT | CASSRGLAGATTTGELFF
TRBJ2-3 | TRBV5-8 | once | TRBD1 | TGTGCCAGCAGCATCGGGACAGGTAGCACAGATACGCAGTATTTT | CASSIGTGSTDTQYF
TRBJ2-7 | TRBV4-2 | few | - | TGTGCCAGCAGCCAAGATATTAGTGGGCAGGGTAAGGAGCAGTACTTC | CASSQDISGQGKEQYF
TRBJ1-3 | TRBV19 | - | - | TGTGCCAGTAGTATGGGGGACGTCTCTGGAAACACCATATATTTT | CASSMGDVSGNTIYF
TRBJ2-1 | TRBV18 | - | TRBD1 | TGTGCCAGCTCACTACGGCTCAGGGGGACGAACAATGAGCAGTTCTTC | CASSLRLRGTNNEQFF
TRBJ2-2 | TRBV11-3 | - | - | TGTGCCAGCAGCTTAGGAGGGGGACAGAACACCGGGGAGCTGTTTTTT | CASSLGGGQNTGELFF
TRBJ1-2 | TRBV5-6 | - | - | TGTGCCAGCAGCTTGGGTTTGAACTATGGCTACACCTTC | CASSLGLNYGYTF
TRBJ1-5 | TRBV7-2 | few | - | TGTGCCAGCAGCAGGGGCAATCAGCCCCAGCATTTT | CASSRGNQPQHF
TRBJ1-1 | TRBV7-9 | - | - | TGTGCCAGCAGCTTATTGGATAACACTGAAGCTTTCTTT | CASSLLDNTEAFF
TRBJ1-4 | TRBV18 | - | - | TGTGCCAGCTCACCATGGGAAGCCTCTATTGAAAAACTGTTTTTT | CASSPWEASIEKLFF
TRBJ2-3 | TRBV5-5 | few | - | TGTGCCAGCAGCTTCTCTATGGTGGCAGATACGCAGTATTTT | CASSFSMVADTQYF
TRBJ1-5 | TRBV2 | - | - | TGTGCCAGCAGTGAACCTCCGGGGCAGCCCCAGCATTTT | CASSEPPGQPQHF
TRBJ2-3 | TRBV9 | - | TRBD2 | TGTGCCAGCAGCGTAACGTTGCGGGGGAACACAGATACGCAGTATTTT | CASSVTLRGNTDTQYF
TRBJ1-2 | TRBV4-3 | - | - | TGCGCCAGCAGCCAACTTTCGTACGATCCGGATAACTATGGCTACACCTTC | CASSQLSYDPDNYGYTF